This T cell receptor (beta chain) was found in a study of T cell repertoires in cytomegalovirus infection. Whole-study context: Public signatures in TCR beta pointed to CMV infection and matching HLA type.

In TCRdb, the reads were re-called with MiXCR into one record per CDR3 protein. Among a few hundred thousand distinct CDR3 sequences listed, just under 40% were seen once. CDR3 size: 15 residues. V dropped 5 bases and J dropped 6 bases, with 16 bases sitting between them. Germline V gives CDR1 SGHAT, CDR2 FQNNGV. Findings of the study overall: Adding up the frequency of public TCR beta families identified people who carried CMV plus the relevant HLA. There were HLA-C-restricted CMV-specific TCR beta clonotypes dominating the ex vivo response.

Concerning this clonotype itself: Its antigen is still unknown.

The sequences come from cultured PBMCs, collected from culture after CMV antigen stimulation. The receptor's source is a human donor in good health (CMV status not recorded). Some clones in this sample may be carry-over from other donors' samples. This chain uses TRBV11-2 with TRBJ1-4; no clear D gene. The CDR3 sequence: CASSPGLWKDEKLFF. The CDR3 coding sequence is TGTGCCAGCAGCCCGGGCCTTTGGAAAGATGAAAAACTGTTTTTT. Looking up the rest from reference TRBV11-2 and TRBJ1-4 gives the full variable domain: EAGVAQSPRYKIIEKRQSVAFWCNPISGHATLYWYQQILGQGPKLLIQFQNNGVVDDSQLPKDRFSAERLKGVDSTLKIQPAKLEDSAVYLCASSPGLWKDEKLFFGSGTQLSVL.